Presented here are 26 T cell receptor beta chains from one specimen sequenced in a study of post-analysis software for immune sequencing data. Researchers reported that TCR beta cDNA libraries carried unique molecular identifiers. One entry per CDR3 protein, called by TCRdb with MiXCR from the PCR reads. This table holds about 540,000 distinct CDR3 sequences, roughly 34% found once. Their antigens are not known. Overall study findings and caveats: Roughly five TRBV segments were more frequent in patients than controls; TRBV5-6, TRBV5-1 and TRBV20-1 belonged to this group.

Sequencing input: blood. The receptors shown here come from a girl under 18 with multiple sclerosis.

The chain has TRBV5-1 and TRBJ2-1, with unresolved D. V lost 0 bases and J 14 bases, leaving 9 bases between the germline ends. The V gene's germline CDR1 is SGHRS and CDR2 YFSETQ. This CDR3 region has 11 residues. The CDR3 sequence: CASSLEGAKFF. CDR3 sequence (DNA): TGCGCCAGCAGCTTGGAGGGCGCGAAGTTCTTC.

This clonotype has only a few counts. This rearrangement joins TRBV5-1 to TRBJ2-1, with 9 bases that match TRBD1. The trim removed 0 bases at V and 5 bases at J, leaving 6 bases unmatched. The CDR3 spans 16 residues. CDR1 and CDR2 from the germline V gene are SGHRS and YFSETQ. The CDR3 DNA sequence: TGCGCCAGCAGCTTGGTCACCGGGACAGGGAACAATGAGCAGTTCTTC. Amino acid sequence: CASSLVTGTGNNEQFF.

A note on this clonotype: Relative to the germline gene, one junction end is altered; a read error may explain this. The chain couples TRBV12-3 or TRBV12-4 to TRBJ2-1; D is undetermined. This CDR3 is built from 13 residues. CDR3 DNA: TGTGTCAGCAGGCCGGACCCATCCAATGAGCGGTTCTTC. It encodes CVSRPDPSNERFF.

Comments on this clonotype: The junction differs from germline at one of its ends, possibly a read error. This sequence joins TRBV11-2 and TRBJ1-2, with a possible D match to TRBD1 (6 bases). The CDR3 loop spans 15 amino acids. Germline V gene lookup returns CDR1 SGHAT and CDR2 FQNNGV. Here the CDR3 DNA reads TGTGCCAGCAGCGTAGATAGGGGGACGTCGTATGGCTACACCTTC. Protein sequence: CASSVDRGTSYGYTF.

The CDR3 DNA sequence: TGTGCCATCGGCGGGAGCACAGATACGCAGTATTTT. It specifies CAIGGSTDTQYF. The rearrangement joins TRBV10-3 to TRBJ2-3; D may be TRBD2 (5 bases). Germline CDR1 reads ENHRY; CDR2 reads SYGVKD. The length of the CDR3 is 12 residues. Trimming took off 8 bases at V and 0 bases at J, with 6 bases between the two ends.

The chain links TRBV7-2 to TRBJ2-7; D might be TRBD1 (6 bases). Germline lookup yields CDR1 SGHTA and CDR2 FQGNSA. V dropped 5 bases and J dropped 4 bases, with 15 bases sitting between them. The CDR3 runs 14 residues. This CDR3 is CASSPQGILYEQYF. The CDR3 DNA is TGTGCCAGCAGCCCCCAGGGGATCCTATACGAGCAGTACTTC.

The CDR3 DNA follows: TGCAGCGTTGACACAGGAGGATACGAGCAGTACTTC. Translation gives CSVDTGGYEQYF. J is TRBJ2-7 and V is TRBV29-1; TRBD1 or TRBD2 may be the D gene (5 bases each). The V end lost 3 bases, the J end lost 4 bases, and 10 bases lay between the germline ends. Germline V gene data show CDR1 as SQVTM and CDR2 as ANQGSEA. The CDR3 sequence is 12 residues long.

This clonotype was seen a few times. V usage is TRBV10-3 and J usage is TRBJ2-1; 10 bases map to TRBD1. Germline loops: CDR1 ENHRY, CDR2 SYGVKD. V lost 6 bases and J lost 4; bases outside the gene matches: 15. The length of the CDR3 is 18 residues. This chain's CDR3 is CAIRPGQGKPGPYNEQFF. CDR3 sequence (DNA): TGTGCCATCAGGCCGGGACAGGGGAAACCGGGACCTTACAATGAGCAGTTCTTC.

The J gene is TRBJ2-7, the V gene TRBV7-8, with 10 nucleotides matching TRBD1. The junction had 9 bases not matched to a gene; V was cut back by 5 bases and J by 5 bases. The CDR3 contains 15 residues. CDR1 and CDR2 from the germline V gene are SGHVS and FQNEAQ. For the CDR3, the DNA is TGTGCCAGCAGCCTACTCCGGGACAGGGGAGACGAGCAGTACTTC. Protein product: CASSLLRDRGDEQYF.

V usage is TRBV3-1 and J usage is TRBJ2-1, with 8 bases matching TRBD2. This CDR3 spans 17 amino acids. The J segment lost 2 bases and the V segment lost 4 bases, leaving 10 bases of the junction unmatched. CDR1 LGHDT and CDR2 YNNKEL come from the germline V gene (reference sequence). In DNA form, the CDR3 reads TGTGCCAGCAGCCCCTACCTTAGAGCGGGGGCCTACAATGAGCAGTTCTTC. Encoded protein: CASSPYLRAGAYNEQFF.

The chain has TRBV20-1 and TRBJ2-5, with D perhaps TRBD1 or TRBD2 (5 bases each). The CDR3 consists of 15 residues. Germline V gene sequence: CDR1 DFQATT, CDR2 SNEGSKA (reference sequence). The V and J ends lost 5 bases and 0 bases respectively, with 16 bases between them. The CDR3 DNA follows: TGCAGTGCTCAAAATTCGGGACGGGACCAAGAGACCCAGTACTTC. It codes for CSAQNSGRDQETQYF.

This sequence joins TRBV5-5 and TRBJ2-5, with D perhaps TRBD2 (5 bases). This CDR3 has 18 residues. V lost 1 base, J lost 7 bases, and 26 bases lay in between. CDR1 and CDR2 from the germline V gene are SGHKS and YYEKEE (reference sequence). CDR3 sequence (DNA): TGTGCCAGCAGCTTGTCGTCTAGCTTGGTAACTACAAGTGGGACCCAGTACTTC. Translating gives CASSLSSSLVTTSGTQYF.

The chain uses TRBV5-1 and TRBJ2-5; D possibly uses TRBD1 or TRBD2 (5 bases each). Trimming stripped 4 bases from V and 6 bases from J, with 16 bases between. The germline gives CDR1 SGHRS, CDR2 YFSETQ. The CDR3 is 14 amino acids. CDR3 DNA: TGCGCCAGCAGCGAGGCCGAGAGGGGACAGACCCAGTACTTC. Translated: CASSEAERGQTQYF.

This clonotype was found a few times. This chain uses TRBV7-9 with TRBJ2-1; D gene ambiguous. This CDR3 has 14 residues. CDR1 and CDR2 (germline): SEHNR, FQNEAQ (reference sequence). V dropped 5 bases and J dropped 4 bases, with 12 bases sitting between them. Here the CDR3 reads CASSTPSGYNEQFF. In DNA form, the CDR3 reads TGTGCCAGCAGCACACCTAGTGGTTACAATGAGCAGTTCTTC.

This chain uses TRBV7-8 with TRBJ2-7, with 7 bases fitting TRBD2. V shed 4 bases, J shed 2 bases, and the junction held 8 bases outside the gene matches. Germline CDR1 and CDR2: SGHVS and FQNEAQ. CDR3 size: 15 residues. The CDR3 DNA is TGTGCCAGCAGCTACGATCAGCGGGGCCCCTACGAGCAGTACTTC. Translation gives CASSYDQRGPYEQYF.

The genes are TRBV2 and TRBJ1-4; TRBD1 agrees at 7 bases. The CDR3 consists of 16 residues. CDR1 SNHLY and CDR2 FYNNEI come from the germline V gene. V shed 6 bases, J shed 8 bases, and the junction held 15 bases outside the gene matches. The CDR3: CASSSPRGGLIEKLFF. In DNA, the CDR3 is TGTGCCAGCAGCTCTCCTCGAGGGGGCCTTATAGAAAAACTGTTTTTT.

The V and J genes are TRBV2 and TRBJ2-3; no clear D. The CDR3 is made up of 15 amino acids. Deletions cut 8 bases from V and 3 bases from J, with 18 bases between. CDR1 is SNHLY, CDR2 FYNNEI, per germline. The DNA for the CDR3 is TGTGCCAGCCAGCGCCAACGGGTTTCGACAGATACGCAGTATTTT. Its protein product is CASQRQRVSTDTQYF. Combining the CDR3 with reference TRBV2 and TRBJ2-3 gives the whole variable domain EPEVTQTPSHQVTQMGQEVILRCVPISNHLYFYWYRQILGQKVEFLVSFYNNEISEKSEIFDDQFSVERPDGSNFTLKIRSTKLEDSAMYFCASQRQRVSTDTQYFGPGTRLTVL.

In its sample, this clonotype was seen once. CDR3 residues: CASRHVGTEAFF. CDR3 DNA: TGTGCCAGCCGTCATGTTGGAACTGAAGCTTTCTTT. The chain carries TRBV6-5 and TRBJ1-1; D not certain. This CDR3 has 12 amino acids. The germline gives CDR1 MNHEY, CDR2 SVGAGI. V was pared by 8 bases and J by 5 bases, with 12 bases between.

The rearrangement joins TRBV10-3 to TRBJ2-1; D gene uncertain. CDR3 length equals 11 residues. V lost 4 bases and J lost 4, with 2 bases in between. Germline V lookup: CDR1 ENHRY, CDR2 SYGVKD. CDR3 sequence (DNA): TGTGCCATCAGTGGATACAATGAGCAGTTCTTC. It is translated as CAISGYNEQFF.

The chain uses TRBV11-2 and TRBJ2-3; no firm D call. Germline CDR1 SGHAT, CDR2 FQNNGV. Trimming left V 5 bases short and J 2 bases short, with 14 bases between. The CDR3 contains 15 residues. CDR3 sequence reads: CASSANGFPTDTQYF. In DNA form, the CDR3 reads TGTGCCAGCAGCGCCAACGGGTTCCCCACAGATACGCAGTATTTT.

In this sample, this clonotype turned up a few times. The rearrangement joins TRBV20-1 to TRBJ2-7; D is tentatively TRBD1 or TRBD2 (6 bases each). CDR3 size: 14 residues. Germline assignment: CDR1 DFQATT and CDR2 SNEGSKA (reference sequence). The V end was cut by 1 base, the J end by 2 bases, with 12 bases between. In DNA, the CDR3 is TGCAGTGCTAGAGTCGGGGGCTTGACCTACGAGCAGTACTTC. Its protein is CSARVGGLTYEQYF.

V is TRBV2 and J is TRBJ2-1; TRBD1 or TRBD2 may be the D gene (5 bases each). This CDR3 has 10 amino acids. V was clipped by 3 bases and J by 15 bases, with 9 bases between them. CDR1 and CDR2 (germline): SNHLY, FYNNEI. CDR3 protein: CASSETGTFF. The CDR3 region has the DNA TGTGCCAGCAGTGAGACGGGGACGTTCTTC.

This clonotype was recorded only once. V usage is TRBV18 and J usage is TRBJ2-5; 7 bases match TRBD1. Gene TRBJ2-7 matches the end of the DNA better, so the J call may be wrong. Looked up from germline, CDR1 is KGHSH and CDR2 is LQKENI. This CDR3 region has 14 residues. The DNA for the CDR3 is TGTGCCAGCTCACCACCGACAGGGCCCTACGAGCAGTACTTC. This encodes CASSPPTGPYEQYF.

This clonotype was recorded many times. The chain couples TRBV7-6 to TRBJ2-5; D is perhaps TRBD1 (5 bases). Trimming cost V 1 base and J 4 bases, with 10 bases left between them. Germline lookup yields CDR1 SGHVS and CDR2 FNYEAQ. This CDR3 contains 14 residues. CDR3 nucleotide sequence: TGTGCCAGCAGCTTAGAGGCAGGGCTAGAGACCCAGTACTTC. Translation gives CASSLEAGLETQYF.

The chain carries TRBV4-2 and TRBJ1-2, with 8 positions matching TRBD1. The CDR3 has 15 amino acids. The junction had 6 bases not matched to a gene; V was cut back by 2 bases and J by 4 bases. In germline, CDR1 is LGHNA, CDR2 YNFKEQ. CDR3 coding DNA: TGTGCCAGCAGCCAACCCACCCAGGGGGCCTATGGCTACACCTTC. Translating it yields CASSQPTQGAYGYTF.

This clonotype was detected only a few times. This chain joins TRBV5-1 and TRBJ2-1; maybe TRBD2 (6 bases). Germline loops: CDR1 SGHRS, CDR2 YFSETQ. This CDR3 region has 14 residues. Trimming took 5 bases from V and 8 from J, leaving 17 bases between them. The DNA for the CDR3 is TGCGCCAGCAGTAAAAGTAGCGGAGGAGATGAGCAGTTCTTC. This gives the protein CASSKSSGGDEQFF.